This T cell receptor beta chain is drawn from a study of shared clonotypes between healthy human individuals. Overall study context: The cohort had a couple of women and a few men, ages 18 to 49. Study-level points and caveats: Apart from blood, nothing was sampled; tissue repertoires likely differ.

Some 30,000 T cell genomes (around 0.2 ug DNA) went into each sorted-subset replicate. Only in-frame clones appear in the TCRdb table, and some are missing; sequencing was by immunoSEQ multiplex PCR. Of hundreds of thousands of clones detected, approximately 96% appear once; the ten largest clones hold around 0.1%. As concerns this clone: Its antigen is not known.

CD45RO negativity and positive selection for CCR7 defined naive CD8 cells, a population that excluded terminally differentiated effector memory CD45RA+ cells. Healthy and HIV-negative, the adult donors had no recent acute infections or vaccinations. V shed 2 bases and J shed 6 bases, with 13 bases lying between them. CDR3 length: 14 residues. Germline lookup yields CDR1 MNHNY and CDR2 SVGAGI (reference sequence). The sequencing sample was made of naive CD8+ T cells sorted from blood. This receptor was taken from a woman in her thirties in good health. The chain links TRBV6-6 to TRBJ1-1, with D unclear. This CDR3 is CASSYDPRVAEAFF. CDR3 bases: TGTGCCAGCAGTTACGACCCTAGAGTAGCTGAAGCTTTCTTT.